This TCR beta chain was obtained from a study of Graves' ophthalmopathy and Graves' hyperthyroidism. Study background: Stable hyperthyroidism was defined by absence of ophthalmopathy within 18 months of follow-up.

The CDR3 totals 13 residues. V lost 2 bases, J lost 8 bases, and 10 bases lay in between. CDR1 SGHTA and CDR2 FQGNSA come from the germline V gene. Participants with hyperthyroidism, aged 18 to 65, were newly diagnosed with under 2 months' duration. RNA transcripts were the source from which TCR beta CDR3 regions were amplified. The library came from an HTBI-primed first-round RT-PCR and a second-round multiplex PCR. TCRdb reprocessed the multiplex PCR reads with MiXCR, giving one entry per CDR3 protein. The sample holds 580,000 or so distinct CDR3 sequences, 35% to 45% seen once. Many counts were recorded for this clonotype.

The source of this sequence is an adult man with Graves' hyperthyroidism. The chain recombines TRBV7-2 with TRBJ1-5; a weak D match, TRBD1 (6 bases). Input material: peripheral blood or thyroid tissue (not recorded which). DNA of the CDR3: TGTGCCAGCAGCTTACGGACAGACGAGCCCCAGCATTTT. This encodes CASSLRTDEPQHF.